This TCR beta chain was recovered during a study of cytomegalovirus exposure and HLA in healthy donors. General observations from the study: The study recorded fewer than 200 TCR beta chains that were cytomegalovirus-associated.

The sample holds one count of this clone. Antigen: not known. This CDR3 has 15 amino acids. Clones were read by immunoSEQ multiplex PCR, and TCRdb kept only the in-frame ones, dropping some. The table includes tens of thousands of clones, about 94% detected once. The donors belonged to the roughly 130-subject validation cohort, separate from the roughly 600-subject first cohort. The material sequenced was PBMCs. This receptor was identified in a young man in good health and CMV-seropositive. V and J are TRBV12-2 and TRBJ2-7; the table names TRBD1, a call not compared with the DNA. TRBV12-2 constitutes a pseudogene. In nucleotides, the CDR3 is TGTGCAAGTCGTCACAGGGCAAATCATTACTACGAGCAGTACTTC. Translating gives CASRHRANHYYEQYF.